Here is one T cell receptor beta chain with its context. No antigen is known for it. V was cut by 2 bases and J by 0 bases, with 8 bases left in between. The CDR3 extends over 15 amino acids. Germline CDR1 is LNHDA and CDR2 is SQIVND (reference sequence). This sample was included in a study of cytomegalovirus exposure and HLA in healthy donors. Primers included in the PCR were 60 Vbeta and 13 Jbeta primers. Sequenced by immunoSEQ multiplex PCR; TCRdb stores in-frame clones only, minus some. This table holds some 150,000 clones, approximately 87% found once. Whole-study results and caveats: Researchers reported in a later analysis that a missense DCLRE1C variant was tied to TCR beta V- and J-gene trimming. In a later analysis, HLA-associated TCR beta chains were more clonally expanded than equally common others. Analysis performed later found under 20,000 TCR beta sequences associated with HLA alleles at 0.05 false discovery rate. Apparent HLA restriction characterized most CMV-associated TCR beta chains in a later analysis.

V usage is TRBV19 and J usage is TRBJ1-5; D not resolved. The TCR originated in a woman aged 25 to 45 in good health and CMV-seronegative. Sequenced input: PBMCs. Here the CDR3 reads CASSITVASNQPQHF. Written as DNA, the CDR3 is TGTGCCAGTAGTATAACGGTAGCTAGCAATCAGCCCCAGCATTTT.